Following are 11 T cell receptor beta chains from one sample sequenced in a study of blood T cell repertoires in COVID-19. Data came from immunoSEQ multiplex PCR; TCRdb stores just in-frame clones and leaves some out. The sample consists of 250,000 or so clones, about four fifths of them appearing once. The sequencing input was peripheral blood. The receptors stem from a young woman with acute or convalescent COVID-19.

The rearrangement uses TRBV24-1 and TRBJ2-2; 14 nucleotides align to TRBD2. CDR1 and CDR2 from the germline V gene are KGHDR and SFDVKD. The CDR3 loop spans 21 amino acids. Germline trimming cut 7 bases from V and 3 bases from J; bases unmatched to any gene: 18. CDR3 DNA sequence: TGTGCCACCAGGGACGGTGGGAAGGGACTAGCGGGAGTTGGGGACACCGGGGAGCTGTTTTTT. It yields the protein CATRDGGKGLAGVGDTGELFF.

This chain connects TRBV7-8 to TRBJ1-6, with D possibly being TRBD1 (5 bases). Germline loops: CDR1 SGHVS, CDR2 FQNEAQ. Trimming left V 5 bases short and J 13 bases short, with 15 bases between. This CDR3 has 13 amino acids. Written as DNA, the CDR3 is TGTGCCAGCAGCCCCTGGGCGGGGACGCCCCTCCACTTT. Amino acids: CASSPWAGTPLHF.

The genes are TRBV6-5 and TRBJ2-1; 9 nucleotides agree with TRBD2. The CDR3 runs 13 residues. Per the germline V gene, CDR1 is MNHEY and CDR2 is SVGAGI. The V segment lost 6 bases and the J segment 8 bases; nucleotides outside the gene matches: 5. The CDR3: CASSRGGGHEQFF. CDR3 DNA: TGTGCCAGCAGCCGCGGGGGGGGGCATGAGCAGTTCTTC.

The chain couples TRBV6-5 to TRBJ2-2, with D possibly matching TRBD2 (5 bases). The germline gives CDR1 MNHEY, CDR2 SVGAGI. CDR3 size: 16 residues. V lost 1 base, J lost 3 bases, and 12 bases lay in between. CDR3 sequence (DNA): TGTGCCAGCAGTTACTTTGTGGGAGACGACACCGGGGAGCTGTTTTTT. Its protein is CASSYFVGDDTGELFF.

This chain joins TRBV28 and TRBJ1-3; D is undetermined. CDR3 length: 17 amino acids. V lost 2 bases, J lost 0 bases, and 14 bases lay in between. Germline CDR1 and CDR2: MDHEN and SYDVKM. In nucleotides, the CDR3 is TGTGCCAGCAGTTTAAATTACCCAGTAAGCTCTGGAAACACCATATATTTT. Translation: CASSLNYPVSSGNTIYF.

Written as DNA, the CDR3 is TGCGCCAGCAGCTTGGGACTACACAACAATGAGCAGTTCTTC. Residues: CASSLGLHNNEQFF. The chain has TRBV5-1 and TRBJ2-1; D perhaps matches TRBD2 (5 bases). The germline V gene has CDR1 SGHRS and CDR2 YFSETQ. This CDR3 comprises 14 residues. V was shortened by 0 bases and J by 5 bases, with 9 bases between the two germline ends.

The V and J genes are TRBV6-2 or TRBV6-3 and TRBJ1-1; 8 nucleotides match TRBD1. This CDR3 has 18 residues. The trim removed 0 bases at V and 5 bases at J, leaving 14 bases unmatched. In germline, CDR1 is MNHEY, CDR2 SVGEGT. In DNA, the CDR3 is TGTGCCAGCAGTTACTCGATAGCGCAGGACAGGGACGGGACTGAAGCTTTCTTT. Its protein is CASSYSIAQDRDGTEAFF.

CDR3 coding DNA: TGTGCCAGCAGCTTAGTCACTAGCGGTCAGAATGAGCAGTTCTTC. The encoded protein is CASSLVTSGQNEQFF. The chain combines TRBV7-2 with TRBJ2-1, with 8 bases that match TRBD2. The ends lost 1 base at V and 7 bases at J; junction bases unmatched: 6. The CDR3 runs to 15 residues. The V gene's germline CDR1 is SGHTA and CDR2 FQGNSA.

This clone was recorded a few times. The genes are TRBV6-6 and TRBJ2-7; 7 nucleotides agree with TRBD2. This CDR3 comprises 14 residues. Germline V gene data show CDR1 as MNHNY and CDR2 as SVGAGI (reference sequence). Trimming took 10 bases from V and 3 from J; bases not matched to a gene: 12. The CDR3 loop is CATVGAGVSYEQYF. The CDR3 coding sequence is TGTGCCACCGTCGGGGCGGGAGTCAGCTACGAGCAGTACTTC.

J is TRBJ1-1 and V is TRBV25-1, with D unresolved. V was shortened by 6 bases and J by 1 base, with 9 bases between the two germline ends. CDR1 is MGHDK and CDR2 is SYGVNS in the germline V gene. The CDR3 spans 13 residues. CDR3 in amino acids: CASRRTQNTEAFF. CDR3 in DNA: TGTGCCAGCAGAAGGACTCAGAACACTGAAGCTTTCTTT.

J is TRBJ2-1 and V is TRBV6-5; D possibly corresponds to TRBD2 (6 bases). This CDR3 is 15 amino acids long. Trimming removed 6 bases at V and 4 bases at J, with 16 bases between. CDR1 and CDR2 from the germline V gene are MNHEY and SVGAGI. The DNA for the CDR3 is TGTGCCAGCAGCCAAAAGTCGGGACTTTACAATGAGCAGTTCTTC. Translation gives CASSQKSGLYNEQFF.